This TCR beta chain was recorded in a study of CD8 T cells in ankylosing spondylitis. This clonotype was counted a few times. The antigen is not known. Study findings and constraints: Apparently characteristic of ankylosing spondylitis blood was a TCR beta motif (roughly eight highly homologous variants). Disease-linked clones reportedly showed significant enrichment in matched ankylosing spondylitis synovial fluid.

TCRdb re-called the 5' RACE reads through MiXCR, storing one row per CDR3 protein. The sample lists 300,000 to 350,000 distinct CDR3 sequences; roughly 14% were seen once. V lost 7 bases to trimming and J lost 6 bases, with 12 bases between them. This CDR3 is 12 amino acids long. Germline assignment: CDR1 SGDLS and CDR2 YYNGEE. The chain links TRBV9 to TRBJ2-3; D gene unclear. The receptor comes from a male donor with ankylosing spondylitis or in good health (not recorded which). Sequenced sample: blood, either unsorted or a sorted T cell fraction (not recorded which). CDR3 coding DNA: TGTGCCAGCGTAGGGAATGGGGATACGCAGTATTTT. It yields the protein CASVGNGDTQYF.